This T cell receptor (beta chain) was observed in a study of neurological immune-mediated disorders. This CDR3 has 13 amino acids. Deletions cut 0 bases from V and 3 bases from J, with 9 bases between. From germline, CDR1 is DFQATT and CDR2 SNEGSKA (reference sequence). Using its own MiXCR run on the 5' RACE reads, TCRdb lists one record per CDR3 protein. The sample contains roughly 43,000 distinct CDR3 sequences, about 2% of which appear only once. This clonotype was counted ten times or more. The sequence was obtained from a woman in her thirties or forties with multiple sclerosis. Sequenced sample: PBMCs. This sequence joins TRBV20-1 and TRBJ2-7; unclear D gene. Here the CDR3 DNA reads TGCAGTGCTAGAGATGGGATTTTCTACGAGCAGTACTTC. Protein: CSARDGIFYEQYF.